The source of this TCR beta chain is a study of blood T cell repertoires in COVID-19. About the research overall: COVID-19 samples collected from the United States, Italy and Spain covered acute and convalescent phases. PBMCs, B-cell-depleted T cells, or T cells provided the cDNA or gDNA that made up the material.

The length of the CDR3 is 15 residues. Trimming took 6 bases from V and 3 from J; bases not matched to a gene: 5. Germline loops: CDR1 KGHSH, CDR2 LQKENI. As originally analysed: By means of reference gene primer amplification, nucleated cell counts were estimated. Only in-frame clones appear in the TCRdb table, and some are missing; sequencing was by immunoSEQ multiplex PCR. V and J calls and clone size are those listed in that table; D and trimming were worked out from the DNA. This sample has around 240,000 clones, with about 80% found just once. Specimen: peripheral blood. This TCR came from a woman between 50 and 59 years old with acute or convalescent COVID-19. V and J are TRBV18 and TRBJ1-3; 10 nucleotides align to TRBD1. The CDR3 bases are TGTGCCAGCTCCCTTGGGACAGGGGATGGAAACACCATATATTTT. Translated: CASSLGTGDGNTIYF.